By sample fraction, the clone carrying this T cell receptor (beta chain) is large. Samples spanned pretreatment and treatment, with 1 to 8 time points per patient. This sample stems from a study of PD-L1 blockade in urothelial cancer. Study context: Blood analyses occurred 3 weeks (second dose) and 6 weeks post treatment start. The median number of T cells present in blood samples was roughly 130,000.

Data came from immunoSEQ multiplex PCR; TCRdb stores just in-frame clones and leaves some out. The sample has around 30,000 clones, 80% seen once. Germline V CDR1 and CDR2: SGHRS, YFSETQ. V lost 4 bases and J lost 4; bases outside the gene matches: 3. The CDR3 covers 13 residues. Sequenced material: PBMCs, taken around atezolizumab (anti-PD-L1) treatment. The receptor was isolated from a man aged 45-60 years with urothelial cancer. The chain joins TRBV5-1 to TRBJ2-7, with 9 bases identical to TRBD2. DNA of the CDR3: TGCGCCAGCAGCATAGGACTAGCGTACGAGCAGTACTTC. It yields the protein CASSIGLAYEQYF.